This T cell receptor beta chain is from a study of graft-versus-host responses after intestinal transplantation. Whole-study context: Multivisceral, liver-intestinal, or isolated intestinal transplants were given to recipients. Study-level points and caveats: Allograft clonal ratios (graft-versus-host to host-versus-graft) were high in patients who had graft-donor T cell macrochimerism. Among recipient marrow samples, GvH clones were found; some appeared first in ileum or blood.

Trimming stripped 4 bases from V and 1 base from J, with 17 bases between. The V gene's germline CDR1 is SGDLS and CDR2 YYNGEE. This CDR3 is 16 amino acids long. Comment on this clone: Its antigen is not known.

Using immunoSEQ multiplex PCR, the repertoire was profiled, and TCRdb retains in-frame clones only, with some absent. The table lists some 13,000 clones, 80% to 90% of them singletons. V usage is TRBV9 and J usage is TRBJ1-1; the D gene is possibly TRBD1 (5 bases). This clonotype was sampled from a human patient who received an intestinal transplant, so some T cells may come from the graft donor. The sample consisted of PBMCs, taken after intestinal transplantation. Written as DNA, the CDR3 is TGTGCCAGCAGCCCGCACTTGGGGCAGGAGAACACTGAAGCTTTCTTT. It yields the protein CASSPHLGQENTEAFF.